Presented here are 17 T cell receptor beta chains from one specimen sequenced in a study of blood T cells in healthy people across ages. Together with a sample-barcoded 5' primer, a J-beta primer mix was included in a second PCR lasting roughly 7 to 11 cycles. TCRdb reprocessed the 5' RACE reads with MiXCR, giving one entry per CDR3 protein. This sample has approximately 1,000,000 distinct CDR3 sequences; around two fifths occur once, and the top ten carry over 10%. Source material: blood. These TCRs come from a young man in good health.

Comment on this clonotype: A read error may be the cause here, since a much bigger clone is one base away. The CDR3 sequence: CASSLTGESSYNEQYF. The CDR3 DNA reads as TGTGCCAGCAGCTTAACCGGGGAGAGCTCCTACAATGAGCAGTACTTC. The chain has TRBV7-3 and TRBJ2-1; D possibly corresponds to TRBD2 (5 bases). The closer fit of TRBJ2-7 to the DNA end suggests the J call may be wrong. The CDR3 spans 16 residues. CDR1 SGHTA and CDR2 FQGTGA come from the germline V gene.

V is TRBV7-2 and J is TRBJ2-7; D is possibly TRBD2 (6 bases). The tail of the sequence fits TRBJ2-5 better, so the J call may be wrong. Germline CDR1 and CDR2: SGHTA and FQGNSA. The CDR3 sequence is 18 residues long. CDR3 in DNA: TGTGCCAGCAGCTTAGTTTTAGGGGCTAGCGAGGACCAAGAGACCCAGTACTTC. This encodes CASSLVLGASEDQETQYF.

This sequence joins TRBV4-3 and TRBJ2-2; D might be TRBD2 (6 bases). The V gene lost 4 bases and the J gene lost 10 bases, with 16 bases spanning the gap. The CDR3 spans 14 residues. CDR1 is LGHNA and CDR2 is YSLEER in the germline V gene. CDR3 sequence: CASSLQPGDPELFF. The DNA of the CDR3 is TGCGCCAGCAGCCTCCAACCGGGGGACCCGGAGCTGTTTTTT.

This clonotype was detected only a few times. The junction does not match germline at one end; this may be a read error. This chain links TRBV12-3 or TRBV12-4 with TRBJ2-1; no definite D call. The CDR3 spans 15 residues. The CDR3 DNA sequence: TGTGCCAGCAGTTTACGAGCATCGTCCTCCAATGAGCAGTTCTTC. It specifies CASSLRASSSNEQFF.

This clonotype was found a few times. The J gene is TRBJ2-3, the V gene TRBV20-1; D is perhaps TRBD2 (6 bases). The length of the CDR3 is 16 residues. Deletions cut 0 bases from V and 1 base from J, with 14 bases between. Germline assignment: CDR1 DFQATT and CDR2 SNEGSKA (reference sequence). CDR3 sequence reads: CSAREAGRVRTDTQYF. The CDR3 nucleotides read TGCAGTGCTAGAGAGGCGGGGCGGGTCCGCACAGATACGCAGTATTTT.

The chain recombines TRBV20-1 with TRBJ2-1; 10 nucleotides agree with TRBD2. The trim removed 3 bases at V and 6 bases at J, leaving 8 bases unmatched. Germline V CDR1 and CDR2: DFQATT, SNEGSKA (reference sequence). There are 15 residues in the CDR3. The CDR3 region is CSASERGGLVNEQFF. The CDR3 bases are TGCAGTGCTAGTGAGCGGGGGGGCCTTGTCAATGAGCAGTTCTTC.

The chain recombines TRBV15 with TRBJ2-2; 7 bases match TRBD1. This CDR3 has 15 amino acids. V shed 0 bases and J 4 bases; nucleotides not matched to a gene: 2. Germline loops: CDR1 LNHNV, CDR2 YYDKDF (reference sequence). The DNA of the CDR3 is TGTGCCACCAGCAGAGACAGGGGGAGCACCGGGGAGCTGTTTTTT. It encodes CATSRDRGSTGELFF. Full variable domain (remainder filled in from reference TRBV15 and TRBJ2-2): DAMVIQNPRYQVTQFGKPVTLSCSQTLNHNVMYWYQQKSSQAPKLLFHYYDKDFNNEADTPDNFQSRRPNTSFCFLDIRSPGLGDTAMYLCATSRDRGSTGELFFGEGSRLTVL.

This clonotype was seen more than once but under ten times. The rearrangement uses TRBV30 and TRBJ2-5; D unresolved. The CDR3 has 12 residues. Germline V gives CDR1 GTSNPN, CDR2 SVGIG (reference sequence). Deletions cut 2 bases from V and 11 bases from J, with 15 bases between. The CDR3 DNA follows: TGTGCCTGGAGTATGGACGGCCTAAAGCAGTACTTC. The encoded protein is CAWSMDGLKQYF.

In this sample, this clonotype turned up once. The V and J genes are TRBV13 and TRBJ2-1; TRBD2 matches at 9 bases. The CDR3 covers 14 residues. V gave up 5 bases and J gave up 13 bases; unmatched junction bases: 12. Germline-derived CDR1 and CDR2 are PRHDT and FYEKMQ (reference sequence). The CDR3 DNA is TGTGCCAGCAGCCCCTCTAGCGGGGAAGAGACCCAGTTCTTC. It translates to CASSPSSGEETQFF.

The chain couples TRBV14 to TRBJ2-1; 7 bases map to TRBD1. CDR3 size: 14 residues. CDR1 is SGHDN, CDR2 FVKESK, per germline. The V gene end was trimmed by 3 bases and the J gene end by 4 bases; junction bases not matched to a gene: 3. CDR3 nucleotide sequence: TGTGCCAGCAGCCAGGACAGGAGGTACAATGAGCAGTTCTTC. Residues: CASSQDRRYNEQFF.

The V gene is TRBV29-1, the J gene TRBJ2-2; TRBD2 aligns across 12 bases. The CDR3 consists of 18 residues. From germline, CDR1 is SQVTM and CDR2 ANQGSEA. The ends lost 1 base at V and 4 bases at J; junction bases unmatched: 10. The CDR3 is CSVEAQPSGGASTGELFF. Here the CDR3 DNA reads TGCAGCGTTGAAGCCCAGCCTAGCGGGGGGGCAAGCACCGGGGAGCTGTTTTTT.

This clonotype was observed once. The chain carries TRBV29-1 and TRBJ1-1; D may be TRBD1 (5 bases). The CDR3 is made up of 14 amino acids. Germline CDR1 and CDR2: SQVTM and ANQGSEA. The V gene lost 5 bases and the J gene lost 10 bases, with 23 bases spanning the gap. The CDR3 loop reads CSVFRAGRAVRAFF. In DNA, the CDR3 is TGCAGCGTTTTCAGGGCAGGGCGAGCGGTTAGAGCTTTCTTT. The full variable domain, in which reference TRBV29-1 and TRBJ1-1 provide the parts outside the CDR3, is SAVISQKPSRDICQRGTSLTIQCQVDSQVTMMFWYRQQPGQSLTLIATANQGSEATYESGFVIDKFPISRPNLTFSTLTVSNMSPEDSSIYLCSVFRAGRAVRAFFGQGTRLTVV.

This clonotype was counted many times. This chain uses TRBV10-3 with TRBJ2-3, with D possibly matching TRBD2 (5 bases). The CDR3 runs to 15 residues. Trimming removed 3 bases at V and 7 bases at J, with 17 bases between. Germline-derived CDR1 and CDR2 are ENHRY and SYGVKD. This chain's CDR3 is CAISDEGGVAYTQYF. CDR3 nucleotides: TGTGCCATCAGTGATGAGGGTGGTGTCGCCTATACGCAGTATTTT.

The V and J genes are TRBV5-4 and TRBJ2-1; TRBD2 is a possible D gene (5 bases). CDR1 SGHNT and CDR2 YYREEE come from the germline V gene (reference sequence). With 2 bases removed from V and 6 bases from J, the gap between germline ends came to 9 bases. CDR3 size: 13 residues. This chain's CDR3 is CASSLSSSNEQFF. CDR3 sequence (DNA): TGTGCCAGCAGCTTATCTAGCTCCAATGAGCAGTTCTTC.

This chain joins TRBV5-8 and TRBJ2-1, with D possibly being TRBD1 or TRBD2 (6 bases each). CDR3 length equals 19 residues. CDR1 and CDR2 from the germline V gene are SGHTS and YDEGEE. V gave up 0 bases and J gave up 0 bases, with 19 bases separating them. The CDR3 spells CASSLALFLGGSSYNEQFF. In DNA, the CDR3 is TGTGCCAGCAGCTTGGCACTATTTCTGGGGGGCAGCTCCTACAATGAGCAGTTCTTC. Variable domain in full (rest from reference TRBV5-8 and TRBJ2-1): EAGVTQSPTHLIKTRGQQATLRCSPISGHTSVYWYQQALGLGLQFLLWYDEGEERNRGNFPPRFSGRQFPNYSSELNVNALELEDSALYLCASSLALFLGGSSYNEQFFGPGTRLTVL.

To note about this clonotype: Relative to the germline gene, one junction end is altered; a read error may explain this. The chain uses TRBV12-3 or TRBV12-4 and TRBJ1-2; weak D call: TRBD1 (5 bases). There are 15 residues in the CDR3. CDR3 sequence: CASSLVPGTEDGYTF. The CDR3 bases are TGTGCCAGTAGTTTGGTACCCGGGACGGAGGACGGCTACACCTTC.

There are many counts of this clonotype. V gene TRBV2 combines with J gene TRBJ2-3, with D unclear. The germline V gene has CDR1 SNHLY and CDR2 FYNNEI. This CDR3 contains 10 residues. V was clipped by 8 bases and J by 5 bases, with 5 bases between them. CDR3 DNA: TGTGCCAGCGGGCTAGATACGCAGTATTTT. It codes for CASGLDTQYF.